The 29 T cell receptor beta chains below all came from one sample that was sequenced in a study of shared clonotypes between healthy human individuals. CD45RO-negative CD8 cells positively selected for CCR7 made up the naive population, which excluded terminally differentiated effector memory CD45RA+ cells. Assay: immunoSEQ multiplex PCR; the TCRdb copy retains only in-frame clones and omits some. The profile shows more than 550,000 clones, 92% of them singletons. Sequencing input: naive CD8+ T cells sorted from blood. The receptors shown here come from a man aged 30 to 45 in good health.

The genes are TRBV7-2 and TRBJ2-7; no clear D. This CDR3 comprises 13 residues. V lost 5 bases and J 1 base, leaving 9 bases between the germline ends. Per germline, CDR1 SGHTA and CDR2 FQGNSA. The CDR3 reads CASSDPTSYEQYF. CDR3 sequence (DNA): TGTGCCAGCAGCGACCCGACTTCCTACGAGCAGTACTTC. The variable domain in full, with the rest retrieved from reference TRBV7-2 and TRBJ2-7, is GAGVSQSPSNKVTEKGKDVELRCDPISGHTALYWYRQSLGQGLEFLIYFQGNSAPDKSGLPSDRFSAERTGGSVSTLTIQRTQQEDSAVYLCASSDPTSYEQYFGPGTRLTVT.

This clone appeared a single time. The chain couples TRBV27 to TRBJ2-3; D is tentatively TRBD1 or TRBD2 (5 bases each). CDR1 MNHEY and CDR2 SMNVEV come from the germline V gene (reference sequence). The ends were cut back, 2 bases at V and 0 bases at J, with 18 bases in the middle. This CDR3 has 18 residues. CDR3 in amino acids: CASSLRGYRETSTDTQYF. Written as DNA, the CDR3 is TGTGCCAGCAGTTTAAGGGGTTATCGGGAAACTAGCACAGATACGCAGTATTTT.

The V and J genes are TRBV6-5 and TRBJ2-7, with 7 positions matching TRBD1. The CDR3 extends over 13 amino acids. The germline gives CDR1 MNHEY, CDR2 SVGAGI. V shed 6 bases and J 5 bases; nucleotides not matched to a gene: 7. This CDR3 reads CASSLQGTNEQYF. Here the CDR3 DNA reads TGTGCCAGCAGCCTACAGGGGACCAACGAGCAGTACTTC.

The genes are TRBV19 and TRBJ1-5; 12 nucleotides line up with TRBD1. J lost 6 bases, V lost 7 bases, and 4 bases had no gene match. CDR1 and CDR2 (germline): LNHDA, SQIVND (reference sequence). The CDR3 is 14 amino acids. The CDR3 here is CASTGQGAIQPQHF. CDR3 bases: TGTGCCAGTACGGGACAGGGGGCGATTCAGCCCCAGCATTTT.

The rearrangement uses TRBV29-1 and TRBJ2-7; D uncertain. The CDR3 consists of 11 residues. V gave up 5 bases and J gave up 5 bases, with 10 bases separating them. Germline V gene lookup returns CDR1 SQVTM and CDR2 ANQGSEA. The CDR3 DNA reads TGCAGCGTTAAGGGCGGTGACGAGCAGTACTTC. It specifies CSVKGGDEQYF.

This clone was detected once. The rearrangement uses TRBV6-6 and TRBJ2-1; no reliable D call. This CDR3 is built from 13 residues. Germline CDR1 reads MNHNY; CDR2 reads SVGAGI (reference sequence). V was pared by 6 bases and J by 9 bases, with 15 bases between. CDR3 coding DNA: TGTGCCAGCAGCGGGTTCCTGGTAGGTGAGCAGTTCTTC. This gives the protein CASSGFLVGEQFF.

This rearrangement joins TRBV4-1 to TRBJ2-5; possibly TRBD1 or TRBD2 for D (5 bases each). The J call may be faulty, since TRBJ2-7 better matches the DNA end. CDR1 and CDR2 (germline): MGHRA, YSYEKL. The CDR3 extends over 16 amino acids. Here the CDR3 DNA reads TGCGCCAGCAGCCAAGTTTGGGGCGGGTCCTCCTACGAGCAGTACTTC. Translated, it gives CASSQVWGGSSYEQYF.

This rearrangement joins TRBV6-4 to TRBJ2-1, with 11 bases matching TRBD2. Trimming cost V 8 bases and J 5 bases; bases outside gene matches: 11. Germline values: CDR1 MRHNA, CDR2 SNTAGT. The CDR3 sequence is 16 residues long. The CDR3 sequence: CASGGDSGRVNNEQFF. Here the CDR3 DNA reads TGTGCCAGCGGTGGGGATAGCGGGAGGGTAAACAATGAGCAGTTCTTC.

The chain has TRBV11-2 and TRBJ2-1, with D perhaps being TRBD1 or TRBD2 (5 bases each). The germline CDR1 and CDR2 sequences are SGHAT and FQNNGV. V was cut by 8 bases and J by 0 bases, with 17 bases left in between. This CDR3 spans 16 amino acids. Here the CDR3 DNA reads TGTGCCAGCTCTCTTAGAGAGGGGAGCTCCTACAATGAGCAGTTCTTC. Translation: CASSLREGSSYNEQFF.

The chain is built from TRBV11-2 and TRBJ2-7; D is unresolved. The germline gives CDR1 SGHAT, CDR2 FQNNGV. The CDR3 loop spans 13 amino acids. The V gene lost 3 bases and the J gene lost 5 bases, with 11 bases spanning the gap. CDR3 coding DNA: TGTGCCAGCAGCTTGGGGTCAACCCACGAGCAGTACTTC. Its translation: CASSLGSTHEQYF. Together with reference TRBV11-2 and TRBJ2-7, the CDR3 gives the full variable domain: EAGVAQSPRYKIIEKRQSVAFWCNPISGHATLYWYQQILGQGPKLLIQFQNNGVVDDSQLPKDRFSAERLKGVDSTLKIQPAKLEDSAVYLCASSLGSTHEQYFGPGTRLTVT.

J is TRBJ2-7 and V is TRBV7-9; D possibly uses TRBD1 or TRBD2 (5 bases each). This CDR3 has 15 residues. Trimming cost V 11 bases and J 3 bases, with 23 bases left between them. The germline V gene has CDR1 SEHNR and CDR2 FQNEAQ (reference sequence). This CDR3 reads CASGEGDGENYEQYF. The CDR3 nucleotides are TGTGCCTCCGGCGAAGGGGACGGAGAAAACTACGAGCAGTACTTC.

The chain has TRBV9 and TRBJ1-2; 8 nucleotides align to TRBD1. J was trimmed by 0 bases and V by 0 bases; bases with no gene match: 4. The germline gives CDR1 SGDLS, CDR2 YYNGEE. The CDR3 consists of 16 residues. CDR3 region: CASSVGGDRTNYGYTF. CDR3 DNA: TGTGCCAGCAGCGTAGGTGGGGACAGGACTAACTATGGCTACACCTTC.

This chain links TRBV4-3 with TRBJ2-1; D is unresolved. Per germline, CDR1 LGHNA and CDR2 YSLEER. The CDR3 covers 16 residues. Between the trimmed V and J ends, which lost 1 base and 0 bases, there was a span of 10 bases. The CDR3: CASSQANSDSYNEQFF. The CDR3 bases are TGCGCCAGCAGCCAAGCAAACAGCGACTCCTACAATGAGCAGTTCTTC.

This chain uses TRBV27 with TRBJ1-1; D is possibly TRBD1 (5 bases). This CDR3 contains 12 residues. Germline V gene data show CDR1 as MNHEY and CDR2 as SMNVEV (reference sequence). Deletions cut 5 bases from V and 4 bases from J, with 8 bases between. The CDR3, as DNA: TGTGCCAGCAGTAAGGGGAGCACTGAAGCTTTCTTT. Translating gives CASSKGSTEAFF.

V gene TRBV7-9 combines with J gene TRBJ2-3; 10 bases align to TRBD1. CDR3 length: 18 residues. V was pared by 0 bases and J by 6 bases, with 12 bases of the junction left unmatched. Germline V CDR1 and CDR2: SEHNR, FQNEAQ (reference sequence). The CDR3 protein is CASSLAGETGGILDTQYF. DNA for the CDR3: TGTGCCAGCAGCTTAGCGGGCGAGACAGGGGGCATATTGGATACGCAGTATTTT.

V gene TRBV7-2 combines with J gene TRBJ2-7, with 16 positions matching TRBD2. The CDR3 is made up of 18 amino acids. CDR1 is SGHTA, CDR2 FQGNSA, per germline. Losses at the gene ends were 5 bases for V and 2 bases for J; bases not matched to a gene: 9. The CDR3 is CASSPVGGTSGRAYEQYF. The CDR3 DNA sequence: TGTGCCAGCAGCCCCGTCGGAGGGACTAGCGGGAGGGCCTACGAGCAGTACTTC. Complete variable domain (other parts from reference TRBV7-2 and TRBJ2-7): GAGVSQSPSNKVTEKGKDVELRCDPISGHTALYWYRQSLGQGLEFLIYFQGNSAPDKSGLPSDRFSAERTGGSVSTLTIQRTQQEDSAVYLCASSPVGGTSGRAYEQYFGPGTRLTVT.

The V and J genes are TRBV7-8 and TRBJ2-1; 8 nucleotides line up with TRBD2. V shed 5 bases, J shed 4 bases, and the junction held 10 bases outside the gene matches. The V gene's germline CDR1 is SGHVS and CDR2 FQNEAQ. The CDR3 runs 16 residues. As DNA, the CDR3 is TGTGCCAGCAGCCACTCCAGCGGGGGATCATACAATGAGCAGTTCTTC. Its protein product is CASSHSSGGSYNEQFF. Variable domain in full (rest from reference TRBV7-8 and TRBJ2-1): GAGVSQSPRYKVAKRGQDVALRCDPISGHVSLFWYQQALGQGPEFLTYFQNEAQLDKSGLPSDRFFAERPEGSVSTLKIQRTQQEDSAVYLCASSHSSGGSYNEQFFGPGTRLTVL.

J is TRBJ2-2 and V is TRBV11-2; TRBD2 agrees at 16 bases. This CDR3 has 18 residues. Germline-derived CDR1 and CDR2 are SGHAT and FQNNGV. V shed 6 bases and J 6 bases; nucleotides not matched to a gene: 10. The CDR3 reads CASRAGLAGGGRSGELFF. The CDR3 DNA reads TGTGCCAGCAGGGCGGGACTAGCGGGAGGGGGACGATCCGGGGAGCTGTTTTTT.

This chain links TRBV4-1 with TRBJ2-7; 10 bases line up with TRBD2. Germline V gene lookup returns CDR1 MGHRA and CDR2 YSYEKL. V was pared by 2 bases and J by 6 bases, with 7 bases of the junction left unmatched. This CDR3 is built from 15 residues. CDR3 bases: TGCGCCAGCAGCCAACTGCTAGCGGGAGAGCTCGAGCAGTACTTC. Protein sequence: CASSQLLAGELEQYF.

The chain joins TRBV7-9 to TRBJ1-1; 7 positions agree with TRBD1. Germline V gene lookup returns CDR1 SEHNR and CDR2 FQNEAQ (reference sequence). The junction had 10 bases not matched to a gene; V was cut back by 10 bases and J by 2 bases. The CDR3 length is 14 residues. In DNA, the CDR3 is TGTGCCACCTCCCGGGACAGCCTAAACACTGAAGCTTTCTTT. Translated, it gives CATSRDSLNTEAFF.

The chain is built from TRBV5-1 and TRBJ2-5, with 8 positions matching TRBD1. The CDR3 runs to 15 residues. Germline V gene lookup returns CDR1 SGHRS and CDR2 YFSETQ. Trimming cost V 0 bases and J 7 bases; bases outside gene matches: 8. The CDR3 spells CASSLVGQGIGTQYF. As DNA, the CDR3 is TGCGCCAGCAGCTTGGTTGGACAGGGTATAGGGACCCAGTACTTC.

The chain recombines TRBV5-6 with TRBJ1-1; D not certain. The CDR3 has 14 amino acids. In germline, CDR1 is SGHDT, CDR2 YYEEEE. Between the trimmed V and J ends, which lost 1 base and 5 bases, there was a span of 12 bases. The CDR3 reads CASSLLGMTTEAFF. CDR3 DNA sequence: TGTGCCAGCAGCTTGCTGGGGATGACGACTGAAGCTTTCTTT.

This chain connects TRBV5-1 to TRBJ2-1; 12 positions agree with TRBD2. The germline V gene encodes CDR1 SGHRS and CDR2 YFSETQ. The CDR3 covers 16 residues. The J segment lost 6 bases and the V segment lost 2 bases, leaving 6 bases of the junction unmatched. In DNA, the CDR3 is TGCGCCAGCAGCTTAGCGACTAGCGGGAGCCTCAATGAGCAGTTCTTC. Encoded protein: CASSLATSGSLNEQFF.

The chain recombines TRBV7-9 with TRBJ1-1, with TRBD1 as a possible D gene (5 bases). The CDR3 has 13 residues. In germline, CDR1 is SEHNR, CDR2 FQNEAQ (reference sequence). Trimming shortened V by 7 bases and J by 4 bases, and 13 bases separated the two germline ends. In DNA form, the CDR3 reads TGTGCCAGCATTGGTGGCGGGGGCACTGAAGCTTTCTTT. Its protein is CASIGGGGTEAFF. Complete variable domain (other parts from reference TRBV7-9 and TRBJ1-1): DTGVSQNPRHKITKRGQNVTFRCDPISEHNRLYWYRQTLGQGPEFLTYFQNEAQLEKSRLLSDRFSAERPKGSFSTLEIQRTEQGDSAMYLCASIGGGGTEAFFGQGTRLTVV.

The rearrangement links TRBV5-6 to TRBJ2-7; TRBD2 might be the D (5 bases). Looked up from germline, CDR1 is SGHDT and CDR2 is YYEEEE. The CDR3 runs to 13 residues. The V and J ends lost 0 bases and 3 bases respectively, with 7 bases between them. The CDR3 nucleotides read TGTGCCAGCAGCTTGGCAGACTACTACGAGCAGTACTTC. This translates into CASSLADYYEQYF.

V usage is TRBV11-2 and J usage is TRBJ2-7; D is perhaps TRBD1 (6 bases). Trimming removed 5 bases at V and 2 bases at J, with 13 bases between. The CDR3 loop spans 14 amino acids. The germline gives CDR1 SGHAT, CDR2 FQNNGV. For the CDR3, the DNA is TGTGCCAGCAGCCAGGGGACGGAAACCTACGAGCAGTACTTC. Translating it yields CASSQGTETYEQYF.

This clone has only a few counts. This chain connects TRBV7-9 to TRBJ1-1; D is unresolved. Germline loops: CDR1 SEHNR, CDR2 FQNEAQ (reference sequence). V was shortened by 4 bases and J by 4 bases, with 19 bases between the two germline ends. CDR3 size: 16 residues. The CDR3 reads CASSSTGGEVGTEAFF. CDR3 DNA sequence: TGTGCCAGCAGCTCAACCGGCGGGGAAGTGGGCACTGAAGCTTTCTTT. The full variable domain, in which reference TRBV7-9 and TRBJ1-1 provide the parts outside the CDR3, is DTGVSQNPRHKITKRGQNVTFRCDPISEHNRLYWYRQTLGQGPEFLTYFQNEAQLEKSRLLSDRFSAERPKGSFSTLEIQRTEQGDSAMYLCASSSTGGEVGTEAFFGQGTRLTVV.

The chain links TRBV7-2 to TRBJ1-4; no reliable D call. Trimming shortened V by 3 bases and J by 5 bases, and 13 bases separated the two germline ends. Per germline, CDR1 SGHTA and CDR2 FQGNSA. The CDR3 sequence is 15 residues long. This chain's CDR3 is CASSFVPVANEKLFF. CDR3 bases: TGTGCCAGCAGCTTTGTACCAGTCGCCAATGAAAAACTGTTTTTT.

This rearrangement joins TRBV2 to TRBJ1-2, with unresolved D. Germline loops: CDR1 SNHLY, CDR2 FYNNEI. The CDR3 runs 13 residues. V was trimmed by 11 bases and J by 14 bases, leaving 27 bases between them. The CDR3, as DNA: TGTGCCCCAGCACGAGGTGACACCGGGCCCCGGACCTTC. Protein sequence: CAPARGDTGPRTF.